Listed below are T cell receptor beta chains from one sample, sequenced in a study of blood T cell repertoires in COVID-19. Repertoires were generated with immunoSEQ multiplex PCR, while TCRdb's copy carries only in-frame clones and drops some. The sample shows 190,000 or so clones, 78% of them seen only once. Sequences were obtained from peripheral blood. These TCRs come from a woman older than 75 with active or convalescent COVID-19. The CDR3 runs from the conserved cysteine through the conserved F or W. The order of the fields is CDR3 DNA, CDR3 protein, J gene, V gene, clone size, D gene. A D gene is named only where the DNA matches it firmly. Not all rows give a size; the values are once, few, many and, for expanded clones, a class.

TGTGCCAGCAGCCGCGGGGGCCAGAGCTCCTATAATTCACCCCTCCACTTT CASSRGGQSSYNSPLHF TRBJ1-6 TRBV3-1/TRBV3-2 . .
TGCGCCAGCAGCTTGGGGACAAACTCCTACGAGCAGTACTTC CASSLGTNSYEQYF TRBJ2-7 TRBV5-1 . .
TGTGCCAGCAGTCGTGGGGCCCAAGAGACCCAGTACTTC CASSRGAQETQYF TRBJ2-5 TRBV6-5 . .
TGTGCCAGCAGTTACTCCGCGGCTAGCTCCTACGAGCAGTACTTC CASSYSAASSYEQYF TRBJ2-7 TRBV6-5 . .
TGTGCCAGCAGCTTTTCAGGGAACTATAATTCACCCCTCCACTTT CASSFSGNYNSPLHF TRBJ1-6 TRBV5-8 . .
TGTGCCAGCAGCCTCTCACAGGGAAGAACGGACATTCAGTACTTC CASSLSQGRTDIQYF TRBJ2-4 TRBV5-5 . .
TGTGCCAGTAGTGACGGGGTAGACTATGGCTACACCTTC CASSDGVDYGYTF TRBJ1-2 TRBV19 medium-sized .
TGCGCCAGCAGCGCGGGGGGGCCCCAAAATACGCAGTATTTT CASSAGGPQNTQYF TRBJ2-3 TRBV5-1 . TRBD2
TGCGCCAGCAGCCACAGGACTGGCGAAAAACTGTTTTTT CASSHRTGEKLFF TRBJ1-4 TRBV4-1 . .
TGTGCCAGCAAGGGGGCTGTGGGCAATCAGCCCCAGCATTTT CASKGAVGNQPQHF TRBJ1-5 TRBV2 few TRBD1